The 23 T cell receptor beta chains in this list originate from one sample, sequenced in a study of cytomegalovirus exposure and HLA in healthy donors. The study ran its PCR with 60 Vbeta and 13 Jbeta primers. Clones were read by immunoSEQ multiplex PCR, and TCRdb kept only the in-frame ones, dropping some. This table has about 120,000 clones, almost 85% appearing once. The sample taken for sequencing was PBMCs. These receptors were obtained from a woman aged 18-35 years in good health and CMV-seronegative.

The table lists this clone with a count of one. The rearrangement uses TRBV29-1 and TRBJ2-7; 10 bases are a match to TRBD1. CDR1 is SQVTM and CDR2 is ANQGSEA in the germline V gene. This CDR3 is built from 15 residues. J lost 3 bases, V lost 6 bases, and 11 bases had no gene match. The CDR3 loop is CSVLRRDRGYYEQYF. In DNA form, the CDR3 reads TGCAGCGTATTACGCCGGGACAGGGGATACTACGAGCAGTACTTC.

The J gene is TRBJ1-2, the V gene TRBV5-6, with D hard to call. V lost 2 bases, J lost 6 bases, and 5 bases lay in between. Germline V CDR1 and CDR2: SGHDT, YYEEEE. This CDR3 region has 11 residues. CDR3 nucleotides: TGTGCCAGCAGCTTCAGTAATGGCTACACCTTC. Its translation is CASSFSNGYTF.

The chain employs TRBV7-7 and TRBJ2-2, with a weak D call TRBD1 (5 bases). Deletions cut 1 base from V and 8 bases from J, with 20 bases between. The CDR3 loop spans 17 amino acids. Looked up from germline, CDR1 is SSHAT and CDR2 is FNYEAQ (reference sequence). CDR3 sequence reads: CASSLGRTGRVQGELFF. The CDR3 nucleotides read TGTGCCAGCAGCTTAGGGAGAACAGGCCGAGTACAGGGGGAGCTGTTTTTT. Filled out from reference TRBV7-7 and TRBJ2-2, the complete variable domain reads GAGVSQSPRYKVTKRGQDVTLRCDPISSHATLYWYQQALGQGPEFLTYFNYEAQPDKSGLPSDRFSAERPEGSISTLTIQRTEQRDSAMYRCASSLGRTGRVQGELFFGEGSRLTVL.

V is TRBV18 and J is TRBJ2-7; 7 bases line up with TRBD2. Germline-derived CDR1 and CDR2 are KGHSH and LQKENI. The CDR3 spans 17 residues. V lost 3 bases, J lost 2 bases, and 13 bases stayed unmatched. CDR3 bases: TGTGCCAGCTCACCTCTTAGCAGGCAGGGACTACCCTACGAGCAGTACTTC. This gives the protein CASSPLSRQGLPYEQYF.

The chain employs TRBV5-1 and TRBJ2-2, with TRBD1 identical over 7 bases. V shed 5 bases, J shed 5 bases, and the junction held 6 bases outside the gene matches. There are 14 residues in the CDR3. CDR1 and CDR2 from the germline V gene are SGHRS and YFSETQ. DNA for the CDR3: TGCGCCAGCAGATCTCCAGGGGGTACCGGGGAGCTGTTTTTT. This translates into CASRSPGGTGELFF.

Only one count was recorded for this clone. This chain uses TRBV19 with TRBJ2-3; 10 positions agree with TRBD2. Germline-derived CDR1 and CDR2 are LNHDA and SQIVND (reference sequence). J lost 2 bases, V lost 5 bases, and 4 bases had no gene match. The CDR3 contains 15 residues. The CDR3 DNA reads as TGTGCCAGTAGTTTTCTAGCGGGAGACACAGATACGCAGTATTTT. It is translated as CASSFLAGDTDTQYF. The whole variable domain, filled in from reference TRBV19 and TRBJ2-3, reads DGGITQSPKYLFRKEGQNVTLSCEQNLNHDAMYWYRQDPGQGLRLIYYSQIVNDFQKGDIAEGYSVSREKKESFPLTVTSAQKNPTAFYLCASSFLAGDTDTQYFGPGTRLTVL.

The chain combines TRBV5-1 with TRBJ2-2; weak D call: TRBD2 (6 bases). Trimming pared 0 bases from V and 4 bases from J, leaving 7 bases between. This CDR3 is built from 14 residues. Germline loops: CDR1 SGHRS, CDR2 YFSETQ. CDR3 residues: CASSLDGGTGELFF. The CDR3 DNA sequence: TGCGCCAGCAGCTTGGACGGGGGCACCGGGGAGCTGTTTTTT.

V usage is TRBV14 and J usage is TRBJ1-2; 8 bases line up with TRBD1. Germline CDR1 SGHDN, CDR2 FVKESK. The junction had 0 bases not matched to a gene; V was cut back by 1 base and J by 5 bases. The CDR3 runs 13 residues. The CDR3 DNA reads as TGTGCCAGCAGCCAAGGGACAGGGTATGGCTACACCTTC. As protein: CASSQGTGYGYTF.

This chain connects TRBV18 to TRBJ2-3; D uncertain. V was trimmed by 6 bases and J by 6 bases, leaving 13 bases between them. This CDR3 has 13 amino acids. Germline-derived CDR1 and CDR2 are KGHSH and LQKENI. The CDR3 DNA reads TGTGCCAGCTCCTCCCTAGTATCGGATACGCAGTATTTT. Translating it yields CASSSLVSDTQYF.

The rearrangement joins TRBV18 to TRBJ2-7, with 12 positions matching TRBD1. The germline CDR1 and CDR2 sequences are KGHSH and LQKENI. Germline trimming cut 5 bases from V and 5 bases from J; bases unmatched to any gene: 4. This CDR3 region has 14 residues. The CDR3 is CASSAGTGGDEQYF. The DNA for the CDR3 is TGTGCCAGCTCAGCCGGGACAGGGGGCGACGAGCAGTACTTC. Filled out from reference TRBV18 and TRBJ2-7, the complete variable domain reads NAGVMQNPRHLVRRRGQEARLRCSPMKGHSHVYWYRQLPEEGLKFMVYLQKENIIDESGMPKERFSAEFPKEGPSILRIQQVVRGDSAAYFCASSAGTGGDEQYFGPGTRLTVT.

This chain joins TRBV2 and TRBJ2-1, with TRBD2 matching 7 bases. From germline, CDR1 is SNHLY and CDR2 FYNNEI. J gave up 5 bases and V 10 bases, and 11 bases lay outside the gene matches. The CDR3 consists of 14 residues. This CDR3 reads CAIWSREADNEQFF. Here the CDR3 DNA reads TGTGCCATCTGGTCACGGGAGGCCGACAATGAGCAGTTCTTC.

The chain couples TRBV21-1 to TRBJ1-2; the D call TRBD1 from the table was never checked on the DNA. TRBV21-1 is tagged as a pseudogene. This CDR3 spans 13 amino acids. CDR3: CASSKVRAPGYTF. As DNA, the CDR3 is TGTGCCAGCAGCAAAGTCAGGGCACCCGGCTACACCTTC.

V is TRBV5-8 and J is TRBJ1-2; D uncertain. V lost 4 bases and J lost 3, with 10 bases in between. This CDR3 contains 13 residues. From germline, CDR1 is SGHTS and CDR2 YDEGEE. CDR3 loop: CASSRGSYYGYTF. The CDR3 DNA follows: TGTGCCAGCAGCCGCGGGAGCTACTATGGCTACACCTTC. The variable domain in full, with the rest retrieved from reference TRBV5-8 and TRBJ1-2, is EAGVTQSPTHLIKTRGQQATLRCSPISGHTSVYWYQQALGLGLQFLLWYDEGEERNRGNFPPRFSGRQFPNYSSELNVNALELEDSALYLCASSRGSYYGYTFGSGTRLTVV.

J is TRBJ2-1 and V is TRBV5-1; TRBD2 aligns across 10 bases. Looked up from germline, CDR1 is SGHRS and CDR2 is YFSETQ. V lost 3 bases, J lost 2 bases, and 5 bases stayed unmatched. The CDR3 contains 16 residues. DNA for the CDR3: TGCGCCAGCAGCTGGCTAAGCGGGAGGGCCTACAATGAGCAGTTCTTC. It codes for CASSWLSGRAYNEQFF.

CDR3 coding DNA: TGTGCCAGCAGTCCCCCCGAGGGACAGAACACTGAAGCTTTCTTT. Translation gives CASSPPEGQNTEAFF. The chain is built from TRBV6-6 and TRBJ1-1; TRBD1 might be the D (6 bases). This CDR3 contains 15 residues. The germline gives CDR1 MNHNY, CDR2 SVGAGI (reference sequence). Trimming shortened V by 5 bases and J by 1 base, and 14 bases separated the two germline ends.

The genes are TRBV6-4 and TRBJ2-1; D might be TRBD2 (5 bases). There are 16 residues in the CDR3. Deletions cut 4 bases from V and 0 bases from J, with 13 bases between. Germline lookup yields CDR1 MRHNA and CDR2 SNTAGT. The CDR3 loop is CASSGSSAGSYNEQFF. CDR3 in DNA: TGTGCCAGCAGTGGGTCGAGTGCGGGCTCCTACAATGAGCAGTTCTTC.

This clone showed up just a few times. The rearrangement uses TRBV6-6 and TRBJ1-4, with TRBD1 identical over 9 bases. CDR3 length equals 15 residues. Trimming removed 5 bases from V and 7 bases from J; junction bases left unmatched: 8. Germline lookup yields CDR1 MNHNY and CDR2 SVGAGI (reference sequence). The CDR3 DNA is TGTGCCAGCAGTAGTCCCGGGACAGGGATTGAAAAACTGTTTTTT. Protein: CASSSPGTGIEKLFF.

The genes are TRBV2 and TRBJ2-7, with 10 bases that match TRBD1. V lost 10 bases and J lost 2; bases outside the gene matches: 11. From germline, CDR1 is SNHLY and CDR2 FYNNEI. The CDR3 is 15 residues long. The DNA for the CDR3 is TGTGCCATCACCGGGACAGGGGAAACTACCTACGAGCAGTACTTC. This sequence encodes CAITGTGETTYEQYF. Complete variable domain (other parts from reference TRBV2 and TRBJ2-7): EPEVTQTPSHQVTQMGQEVILRCVPISNHLYFYWYRQILGQKVEFLVSFYNNEISEKSEIFDDQFSVERPDGSNFTLKIRSTKLEDSAMYFCAITGTGETTYEQYFGPGTRLTVT.

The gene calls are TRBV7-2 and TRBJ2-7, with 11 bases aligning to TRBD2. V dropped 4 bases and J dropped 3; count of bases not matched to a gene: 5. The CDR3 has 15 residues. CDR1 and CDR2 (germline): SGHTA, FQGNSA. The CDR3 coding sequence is TGTGCCAGCAGCTCCTTTAGCGGGGGGGTCTACGAGCAGTACTTC. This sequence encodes CASSSFSGGVYEQYF.

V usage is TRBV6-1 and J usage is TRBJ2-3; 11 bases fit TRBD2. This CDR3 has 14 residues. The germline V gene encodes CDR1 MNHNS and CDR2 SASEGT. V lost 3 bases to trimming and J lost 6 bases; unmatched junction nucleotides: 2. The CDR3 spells CASSETSGKDTQYF. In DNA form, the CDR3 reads TGTGCCAGCAGTGAGACTAGCGGGAAGGATACGCAGTATTTT.

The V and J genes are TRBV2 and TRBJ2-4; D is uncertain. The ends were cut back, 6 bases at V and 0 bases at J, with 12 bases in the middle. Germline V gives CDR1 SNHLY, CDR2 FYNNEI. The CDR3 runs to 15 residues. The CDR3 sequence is CASRELASAKNIQYF. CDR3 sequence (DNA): TGTGCCAGCAGGGAGTTGGCCTCAGCCAAAAACATTCAGTACTTC.

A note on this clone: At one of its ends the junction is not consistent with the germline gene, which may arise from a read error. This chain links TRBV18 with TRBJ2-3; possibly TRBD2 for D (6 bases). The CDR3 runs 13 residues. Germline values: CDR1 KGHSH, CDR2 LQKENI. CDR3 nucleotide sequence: TGTGCCACCTCATTAGCGGGCACAGATACGCAGTATTTT. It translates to CATSLAGTDTQYF.

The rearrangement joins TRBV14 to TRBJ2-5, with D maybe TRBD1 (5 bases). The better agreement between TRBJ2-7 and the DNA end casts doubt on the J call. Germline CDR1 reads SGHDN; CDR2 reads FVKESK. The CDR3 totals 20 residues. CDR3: CASSQDTRGTLSDIYYEQYF. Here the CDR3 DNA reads TGTGCCAGCAGCCAAGATACAAGGGGAACACTATCAGATATCTACTACGAGCAGTACTTC.